Included here is one T cell receptor (beta chain) sequence, with context. Its antigen remains unknown. By 5'RACE template switching, TCR cDNA was produced, with a universal primer site and UMIs added in the process. TCRdb analysed the 5' RACE reads with MiXCR anew, one entry per CDR3 protein. The repertoire holds some 670,000 distinct CDR3 sequences, with roughly 12% as singletons. This CDR3 has 9 residues. Germline V gives CDR1 SGHVS, CDR2 FQNEAQ. V was cut by 7 bases and J by 8 bases, with 3 bases left in between. The record originates from a study of T cells after yellow fever vaccination. Study findings and constraints: Reappearance after the booster was observed for most primary-vaccination clones (about 96% CD4, over 75% CD8). The study noted that FACS-sorted repertoires could contain abundant clonotypes contaminating from the bulk population.

The chain joins TRBV7-8 to TRBJ2-1; no reliable D call. The clonotype comes from a young man who received the YFV17D yellow fever vaccine. Sequenced material: PBMCs, taken on the day of the yellow fever booster vaccination. The CDR3 DNA follows: TGTGCCAGCAAGTATGAGCAGTTCTTC. Translation gives CASKYEQFF.